This TCR beta chain was recorded in a study of graft-versus-host responses after intestinal transplantation. Study in general: Every recipient had anti-thymocyte globulin induction and around 3 years of tacrolimus plus steroids. Findings and limits, study-wide: GvH clones surfaced in recipient marrow, some emerging earlier in ileum or blood.

The CDR3 has 13 amino acids. The germline gives CDR1 SGHRS, CDR2 YFSETQ. V lost 6 bases and J lost 4, with 13 bases in between. The method was immunoSEQ multiplex PCR; TCRdb's version includes in-frame clones alone and lacks a portion of them. The repertoire holds over 55,000 clones, with about 90% as singletons. As to this clone: Its specificity is not known.

The receptor's source is a human donor who received an intestinal transplant. Material: unstimulated CD8+ T cells sorted from spleen or lymph node cells, obtained before intestinal transplant. The chain employs TRBV5-1 and TRBJ1-1; D call uncertain. CDR3 protein: CASNRGLGTEAFF. CDR3 nucleotides: TGCGCCAGCAACCGAGGGTTGGGCACTGAAGCTTTCTTT.